This T cell receptor beta chain is from a study of T cell clonality in common variable immunodeficiency. Points from the study as a whole: Compared with healthy controls, CVID subjects showed increased TCRbeta clonality, mostly in about a third.

This clone was counted at least ten times. Its antigen is currently unknown. The CDR3 end lies 3 residues beyond the end of the read and is filled in from the germline J gene. Deletions cut 3 bases from V and 4 bases from J, with 18 bases between. The CDR3 sequence is 15 residues long. Germline values: CDR1 SQVTM, CDR2 ANQGSEA. Sequencing used immunoSEQ multiplex PCR; TCRdb keeps in-frame clones, though not all of them. This sample includes about 39,000 clones with no singletons; its ten biggest clones take up 2.5% to 3%. This chain links TRBV29-1 with TRBJ1-2; perhaps TRBD1 as D (5 bases). The TCR was taken from a person aged 18 to 69 in good health. The specimen sequenced was peripheral blood mononuclear cells. The covered CDR3 bases are TGCAGCGTTGATGTAAGGGGAGGCCTTATCTATGGC. Protein product: CSVDVRGGLIYG. The CDR3 as a whole reads CSVDVRGGLIYGYTF.